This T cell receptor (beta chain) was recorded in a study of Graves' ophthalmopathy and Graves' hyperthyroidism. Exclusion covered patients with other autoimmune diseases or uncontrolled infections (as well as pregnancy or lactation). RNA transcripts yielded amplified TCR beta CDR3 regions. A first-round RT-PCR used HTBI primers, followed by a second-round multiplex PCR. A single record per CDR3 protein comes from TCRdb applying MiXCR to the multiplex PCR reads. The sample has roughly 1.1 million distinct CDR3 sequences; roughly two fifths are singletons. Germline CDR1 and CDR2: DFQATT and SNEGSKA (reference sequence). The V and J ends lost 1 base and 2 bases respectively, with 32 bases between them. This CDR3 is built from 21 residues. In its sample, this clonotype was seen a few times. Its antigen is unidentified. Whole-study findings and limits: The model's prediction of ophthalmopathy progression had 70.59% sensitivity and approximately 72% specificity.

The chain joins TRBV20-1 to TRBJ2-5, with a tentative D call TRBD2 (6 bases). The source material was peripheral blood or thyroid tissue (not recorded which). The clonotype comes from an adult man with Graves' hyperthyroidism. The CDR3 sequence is CSARALGRPKSMTEPQETQYF. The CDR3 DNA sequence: TGCAGTGCTAGAGCCCTTGGGAGGCCTAAGAGCATGACTGAACCTCAAGAGACCCAGTACTTC.